The T cell receptor beta chain described here comes from a study of blood T cell repertoires in COVID-19. Libraries were prepared by immunoSEQ multiplex PCR; TCRdb keeps only in-frame clonotypes and omits some of them. The sample has approximately 50,000 clones, approximately 80% seen once. Trimming shortened V by 2 bases and J by 0 bases, and 11 bases separated the two germline ends. The germline CDR1 and CDR2 sequences are GTSNPN and SVGIG (reference sequence). The CDR3 consists of 15 residues. The specimen was peripheral blood. The clonotype originates from a man in his fifties or sixties with active or convalescent COVID-19. The V call is TRBV30, the J call TRBJ1-3; D ambiguous. DNA for the CDR3: TGTGCCTGGAGTCGGAACGGAGACTCTGGAAACACCATATATTTT. It codes for CAWSRNGDSGNTIYF.